The TCR beta chain under discussion was sequenced for a study of OX40 agonist ivuxolimab in advanced cancers. Background on the whole study: The costimulatory receptor OX40 (CD134) was targeted by ivuxolimab, a fully human IgG2 agonistic monoclonal antibody. Intravenous ivuxolimab was administered to patients every 2 weeks at six dose levels: 0.01, 0.1, 0.3, 1.5, 3 and 10 mg/kg. Among the 50 to 55 dose-escalation patients, around 20 had hepatocellular carcinoma, roughly 15 melanoma, 9 renal cell carcinoma and 9 head and neck cancer. A male proportion of roughly 80% and a mean age of around 60 years, ranging from roughly 20 to 80, were recorded for the dose-escalation cohort. Patients were allowed to have had prior anti-PD-1, anti-PD-L1 or anti-CTLA-4 therapy, and approximately 43% of the dose-escalation patients had previously received checkpoint inhibitors. Partial responses occurred in three dose-escalation patients, of whom one had hepatocellular carcinoma and two had cutaneous melanoma. The point of sequencing TCRbeta in the periphery was to test whether ivuxolimab changed TCR sequence diversity and drove clonal T-cell expansion. The paper reports the monotherapy dose-escalation portion (N of about 47 patients) of the phase I ivuxolimab trial.

The trial excluded patients who had a history of autoimmune disease or were on systemic immunosuppression. Peripheral blood for TCR sequencing was collected from all dose cohorts at baseline, on cycle 4 day 1, and on cycle 7 day 1. The samples were taken from a phase I, first-in-human, multicenter, open-label dose-escalation trial of ivuxolimab. Adults with locally advanced or metastatic melanoma, renal cell, hepatocellular, or head and neck squamous cell carcinoma were enrolled in the trial. CD4+ and CD8+ T cells were sorted separately from peripheral blood before TCR sequencing. V and J lose 2 bases and 9 bases, and a span of 14 bases separates them. The CDR3 starts with the cysteine, ends with the phenylalanine, and has 14 residues. The DNA shown is the 42-base CDR3, in frame from base 1. As encoded in the germline V gene (reference sequence), CDR1 is LNHDA while CDR2 is SQIVND. Paper-wide results and their limitations: Partial responders in the 0.1-3.0 mg/kg groups had among the lowest normalized peripheral clonal expansion, especially among CD8+ T cells. Low levels of normalized T-cell clonal expansion were also seen in some nonresponding patients. At doses of 0.1 to 3.0 mg/kg, clonal expansion of both CD4+ and CD8+ blood T cells was observed from baseline to week 6. The antigen specificity of the clonally expanded peripheral T cells was not determined. On average, CD8+ T cells showed more expanded clones than CD4+ T cells after ivuxolimab.

Genomic DNA was extracted from sorted cells for sequencing of the TCRbeta CDR3 region. TCRbeta CDR3 regions were sequenced using the immunoSEQ Assay. What TCRdb holds here is the immuneACCESS table cut down to in-frame rearrangements. Part of the clones is not present; checked against another copy, under half of the missing clones reflect an unresolved V gene, and the others are unexplained. The sample has 75,000 to 90,000 clones on record, just under 95% of them singletons. In total, the top ten clones hold around 0.64% of the sample. Comment on this clone: Its antigen remains unidentified. No clone much larger than this one lies a single base away; base qualities are absent.

The receptor was isolated from an adult with an advanced solid tumor such as melanoma, head and neck, liver or kidney cancer. The V gene is TRBV19 and the J gene is TRBJ2-1; TRBD1 is perhaps the D gene, given 5 matching bases. The input for sequencing was CD4+ or CD8+ T cells sorted from blood, taken in a trial of the OX40 agonist ivuxolimab. The DNA sequence is given as TGTGCCAGTAGTATAAGACAGTCGTGGGGTGAGCAGTTCTTC. It translates as CASSIRQSWGEQFF.